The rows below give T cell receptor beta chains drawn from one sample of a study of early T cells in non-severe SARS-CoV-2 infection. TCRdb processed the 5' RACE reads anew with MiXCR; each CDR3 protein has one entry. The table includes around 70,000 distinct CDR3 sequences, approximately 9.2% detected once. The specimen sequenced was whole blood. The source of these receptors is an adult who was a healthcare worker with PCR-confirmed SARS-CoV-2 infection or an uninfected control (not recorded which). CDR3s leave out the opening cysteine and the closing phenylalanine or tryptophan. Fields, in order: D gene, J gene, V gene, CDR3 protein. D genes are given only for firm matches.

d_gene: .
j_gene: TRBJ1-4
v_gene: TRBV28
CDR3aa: ASSPFGDRNEKLF

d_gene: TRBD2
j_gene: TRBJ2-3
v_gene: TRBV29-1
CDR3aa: SVEGGRGADTQY

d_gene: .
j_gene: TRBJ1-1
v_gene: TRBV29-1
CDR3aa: SVVDRNTEAF

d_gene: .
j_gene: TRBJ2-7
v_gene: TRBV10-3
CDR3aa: AISEVAYEQY

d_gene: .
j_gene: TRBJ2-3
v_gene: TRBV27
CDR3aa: ASTSAGEVTGLPEDTQY

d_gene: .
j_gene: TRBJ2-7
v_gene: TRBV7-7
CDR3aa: ASHLGLEEQY

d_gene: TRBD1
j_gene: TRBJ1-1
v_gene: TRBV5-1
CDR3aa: ASSYLEQGTEAF

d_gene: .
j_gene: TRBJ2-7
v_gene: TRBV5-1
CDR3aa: ASSDARGTYEQY

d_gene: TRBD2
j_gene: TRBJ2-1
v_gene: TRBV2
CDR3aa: ASRSGTSGILRYNEQF

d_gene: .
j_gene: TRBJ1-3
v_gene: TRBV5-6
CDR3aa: ASSLQGFPGNTIY

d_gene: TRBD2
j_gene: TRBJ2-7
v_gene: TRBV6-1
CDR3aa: ASLRLASNLYEQY

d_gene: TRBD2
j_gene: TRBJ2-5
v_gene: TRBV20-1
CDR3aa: SATSPREGQETQY